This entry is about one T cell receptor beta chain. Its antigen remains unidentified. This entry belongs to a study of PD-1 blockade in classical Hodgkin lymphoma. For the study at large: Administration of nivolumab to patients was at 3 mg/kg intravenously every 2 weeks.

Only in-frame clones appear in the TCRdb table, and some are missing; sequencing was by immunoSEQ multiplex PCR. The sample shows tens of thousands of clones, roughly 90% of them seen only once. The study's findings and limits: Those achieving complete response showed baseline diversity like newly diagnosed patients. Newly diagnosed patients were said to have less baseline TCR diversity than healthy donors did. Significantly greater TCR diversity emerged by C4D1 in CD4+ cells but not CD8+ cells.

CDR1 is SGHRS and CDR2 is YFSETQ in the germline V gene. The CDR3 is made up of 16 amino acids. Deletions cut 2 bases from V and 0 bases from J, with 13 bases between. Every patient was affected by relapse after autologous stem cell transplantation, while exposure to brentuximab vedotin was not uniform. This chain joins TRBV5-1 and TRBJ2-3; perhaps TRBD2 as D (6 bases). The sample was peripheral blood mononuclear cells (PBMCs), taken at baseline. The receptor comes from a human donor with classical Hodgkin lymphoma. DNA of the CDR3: TGCGCCAGCAGCTTTACGGAGGGGACTAGCACAGATACGCAGTATTTT. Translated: CASSFTEGTSTDTQYF.